Sequencing of this TCR beta chain was carried out in a study of post-analysis software for immune sequencing data. V gave up 3 bases and J gave up 9 bases, with 7 bases separating them. Looked up from germline, CDR1 is SGHDN and CDR2 is FVKESK. The CDR3 spans 11 residues. Broader study findings: Pronounced co-clustering by F measure was evident among identically batched samples. Normalized Chao1 diversity in multiple sclerosis patients fell significantly below that of controls. Controls showed lower frequencies than patients for five TRBV segments, and TRBV5-6, TRBV5-1 and TRBV20-1 were among these.

Remarks on this clonotype: Its specificity is not known.

Each TCR beta cDNA library carried unique molecular identifiers. Approximately 0.5 million cDNA molecules were recovered from an input of 1 to 10 million T cells. TCRdb independently ran MiXCR on the PCR reads; one entry per CDR3 protein. The data show almost 700,000 distinct CDR3 sequences, over 45% seen once. Sequencing was performed on blood. The sequence was obtained from a girl aged 2 to 9 with multiple sclerosis. V gene TRBV14 combines with J gene TRBJ2-3; D gene unclear. CDR3 in amino acids: CASSHKDTQYF. As DNA, the CDR3 is TGTGCCAGCAGCCATAAAGACACGCAGTATTTT.